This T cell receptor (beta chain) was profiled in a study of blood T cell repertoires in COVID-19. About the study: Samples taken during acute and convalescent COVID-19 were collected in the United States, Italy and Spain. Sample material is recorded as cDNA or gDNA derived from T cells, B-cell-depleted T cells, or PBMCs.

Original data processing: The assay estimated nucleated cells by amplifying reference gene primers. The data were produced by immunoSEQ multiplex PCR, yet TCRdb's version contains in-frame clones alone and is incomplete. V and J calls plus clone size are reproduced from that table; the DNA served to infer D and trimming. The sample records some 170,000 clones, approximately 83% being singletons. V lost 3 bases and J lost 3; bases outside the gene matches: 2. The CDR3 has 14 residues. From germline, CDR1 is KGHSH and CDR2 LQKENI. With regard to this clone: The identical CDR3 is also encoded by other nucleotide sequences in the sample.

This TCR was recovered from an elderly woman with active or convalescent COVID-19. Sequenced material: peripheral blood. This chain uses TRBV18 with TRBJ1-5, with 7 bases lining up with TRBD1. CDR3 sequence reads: CASSPGTANQPQHF. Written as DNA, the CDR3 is TGTGCCAGCTCACCCGGGACAGCCAATCAGCCCCAGCATTTT.